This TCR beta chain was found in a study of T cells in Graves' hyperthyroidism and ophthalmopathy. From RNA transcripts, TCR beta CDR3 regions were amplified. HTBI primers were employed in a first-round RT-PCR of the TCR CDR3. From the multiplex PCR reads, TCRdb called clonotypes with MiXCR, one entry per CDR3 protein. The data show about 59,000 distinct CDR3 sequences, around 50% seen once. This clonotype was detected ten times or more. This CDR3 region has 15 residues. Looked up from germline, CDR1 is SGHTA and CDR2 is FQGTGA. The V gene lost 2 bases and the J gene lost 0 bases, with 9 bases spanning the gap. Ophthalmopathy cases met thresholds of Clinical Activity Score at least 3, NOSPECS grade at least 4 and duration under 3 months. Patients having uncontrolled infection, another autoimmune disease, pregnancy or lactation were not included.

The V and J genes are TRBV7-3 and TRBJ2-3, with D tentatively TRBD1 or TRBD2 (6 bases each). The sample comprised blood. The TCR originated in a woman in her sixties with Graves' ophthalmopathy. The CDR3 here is CASSLYGGSTDTQYF. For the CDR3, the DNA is TGTGCCAGCAGCTTATACGGGGGCAGCACAGATACGCAGTATTTT.